This T cell receptor beta chain is from a study of T cells in localized non-small cell lung cancer. General study points: Longer overall survival was seen with higher T cell density measured in blood. It remains possible that heterogeneity exists, since only one tumor region was sequenced. Uninvolved adjacent lung showed higher T cell clonality than tumor.

The protocol was immunoSEQ multiplex PCR, while the TCRdb copy is restricted to in-frame clones and leaves out a portion. The sample contains about 26,000 clones, approximately 91% of which appear only once. The CDR3 spans 16 residues. The V gene lost 4 bases and the J gene lost 4 bases, with 14 bases spanning the gap. Per germline, CDR1 SNHLY and CDR2 FYNNEI. Comment on this clone: Its cognate antigen is unknown.

This chain uses TRBV2 with TRBJ2-6; D may be TRBD1 (7 bases). This sequence was found in a female donor of 60 years or more with stage II squamous cell lung carcinoma. The material sequenced was peripheral blood, taken before any cancer treatment. In nucleotides, the CDR3 is TGTGCCAGCAGTGCAGGGGGAGGCGGAGGGGCCAACGTCCTGACTTTC. This codes for CASSAGGGGGANVLTF. Using reference TRBV2 and TRBJ2-6 for the parts outside the CDR3, the full variable domain is EPEVTQTPSHQVTQMGQEVILRCVPISNHLYFYWYRQILGQKVEFLVSFYNNEISEKSEIFDDQFSVERPDGSNFTLKIRSTKLEDSAMYFCASSAGGGGGANVLTFGAGSRLTVL.